These T cell receptor beta chains were read from a single sample in a study of blood T cell repertoires in COVID-19. This table comes from immunoSEQ multiplex PCR, and its TCRdb copy is limited to in-frame clones, with some not included. The repertoire holds fewer than 40,000 clones, about 90% seen once, with less than 5.5% in the top ten. The sample consisted of peripheral blood. The receptors shown here come from a woman aged 70 to 79 with active COVID-19. Each CDR3 is given without its conserved first and last residue.

v_call,j_call,cdr3_aa
TRBV7-3,TRBJ2-6,ASSPKGANVLT
TRBV18,TRBJ1-1,ASSPLGQTNTEAF
TRBV11-3,TRBJ2-7,ASTRGHGQY
TRBV29-1,TRBJ1-3,SVEGDNSGNTIY
TRBV19,TRBJ2-7,ASSIVGQNSYEQY
TRBV27,TRBJ2-7,ASSRGGLGEQY
TRBV24-1,TRBJ2-3,ATSHSGGLLSSTQY
TRBV27,TRBJ2-3,ASRLAGSTDTQY
TRBV14,TRBJ2-2,ASSQDYGQGFAGELF
TRBV29-1,TRBJ2-5,SCTGGAAETQY
TRBV10-2,TRBJ2-2,ASSEGWRVNTGELF
TRBV19,TRBJ1-5,ASSIILGLGQPQH
TRBV5-4,TRBJ2-1,ASITTRDTYSGGYNEQF
TRBV6-5,TRBJ2-3,ASRHGTSEDTQY
TRBV5-4,TRBJ1-2,ASSMWTGGYT
TRBV11-2,TRBJ1-1,ASSSAGGSQAF
TRBV18,TRBJ1-3,ASSLTGQGGTIY
TRBV7-9,TRBJ1-2,ASSSRVGIPTNYGYT
TRBV5-4,TRBJ2-7,ASSLSRTGYEQY
TRBV6-5,TRBJ2-5,ASRYGGAGQETQY
TRBV9,TRBJ2-1,ASSVDGRETNEQF
TRBV3-1/TRBV3-2,TRBJ2-7,ASSQYTFSYEQY
TRBV15,TRBJ1-3,ATSRGAVLSGNTIY
TRBV28,TRBJ1-1,ASRGISGTEAF
TRBV2,TRBJ2-5,ASTPTSGGETQY
TRBV29-1,TRBJ2-7,SVFRGEQY
TRBV11-2,TRBJ2-3,ASSDHREGATDTQY
TRBV5-5,TRBJ2-2,ASSGFGSTGELF